Listed below are T cell receptor beta chains from one sample, sequenced in a study of early stage breast cancer tumors. Clones were sequenced by immunoSEQ multiplex PCR, and TCRdb holds only the in-frame ones, with some missing. Counted here are about 36,000 clones, approximately 74% occurring once; the ten biggest clones make up roughly 7%. The specimen sequenced was blood. The source of these receptors is a person aged 55 to 75 with breast cancer. Both conserved end residues are part of each CDR3. The D gene is left open where the match is weak. Clone size is given for some rows only: seen once, a few or many times, or a class if the clone is expanded.

DNA	CDR3	size	J	D	V
TGTGCCAGCAGCCCATCGCCTTTTACCTATGGCTACACCTTC	CASSPSPFTYGYTF	.	TRBJ1-2	.	TRBV5-8
TGTGCCAGTAGTCAGTCGGCCCCCAATCAGCCCCAGCATTTT	CASSQSAPNQPQHF	.	TRBJ1-5	.	TRBV19
TGTGCCAGCAGCCCGGGACAGGGGGGATCCCTCCACTTT	CASSPGQGGSLHF	few	TRBJ1-6	TRBD1	TRBV5-4
TGTGCCAGTAGTATAATGGCAGGTACTAGCAATCAGCCCCAGCATTTT	CASSIMAGTSNQPQHF	.	TRBJ1-5	.	TRBV19
TGTGCCACCCAACCCACTAGCAATTTCGATGAGCAGTTCTTC	CATQPTSNFDEQFF	.	TRBJ2-1	.	TRBV7-2
TGTGCCAGCTCACCCGGACGCAGCAATCAGCCCCAGCATTTT	CASSPGRSNQPQHF	few	TRBJ1-5	.	TRBV18
TGTGCCAGCTGGTTTCAGCCCCAGCATTTT	CASWFQPQHF	.	TRBJ1-5	.	TRBV2
TGTGCCAGCAGTATACAGGGTGGCACAGATACGCAGTATTTT	CASSIQGGTDTQYF	.	TRBJ2-3	.	TRBV28
TGTGCCAGCAGCTCCACTTGGACAGGGACGTATGGCTACACCTTC	CASSSTWTGTYGYTF	.	TRBJ1-2	TRBD1	TRBV6-1
TGCGCCAGCAGCTTAACAGGGGGCCACGGCTACACCTTC	CASSLTGGHGYTF	.	TRBJ1-2	TRBD1	TRBV5-1
TGTGCCTGGAGTGGCGTCAAGCGGGGGGGCCTCAGGACCGGGGAGCTGTTTTTT	CAWSGVKRGGLRTGELFF	.	TRBJ2-2	TRBD2	TRBV30
TGTGCCAGCTCAAGGGGCTCTAATGAAAAACTGTTTTTT	CASSRGSNEKLFF	.	TRBJ1-4	.	TRBV6-1
TGTGCCAGCAGCTACGAGGGCATTCCCGGGGAGCTGTTTTTT	CASSYEGIPGELFF	.	TRBJ2-2	.	TRBV7-9
TGTGCCAGCAGAGAACAGGGGAGAGAGACCCAGTACTTC	CASREQGRETQYF	.	TRBJ2-5	TRBD1	TRBV6-1
TGTGCCAGCAGCCTGTGGACTAATGAAAAACTGTTTTTT	CASSLWTNEKLFF	.	TRBJ1-4	.	TRBV11-2
TGTGCCAGCAGCTCATCGGGACACCAGAGCTCCTATAATTCACCCCTCCACTTT	CASSSSGHQSSYNSPLHF	.	TRBJ1-6	.	TRBV7-9
TGTGCCAGCAGCTCAGGGGGCAGCACTGAAGCTTTCTTT	CASSSGGSTEAFF	.	TRBJ1-1	TRBD1	TRBV11-3
TGTGCCAGCAGCCAAGTGCAGGGGGGACCCTACGAGCAGTACTTC	CASSQVQGGPYEQYF	few	TRBJ2-7	.	TRBV4-2
TGTGCCAGCAGCCGGGACAGGGGCACCGGGGAGCTGTTTTTT	CASSRDRGTGELFF	medium-sized	TRBJ2-2	TRBD1	TRBV11-3
TGTGCCAGCAGCCTGGGCGTTTCCTACGAGCAGTACTTC	CASSLGVSYEQYF	medium-sized	TRBJ2-7	.	TRBV7-2
TGTGCCAGCAGTTACGGGGGGACGAAGAACACTGAAGCTTTCTTT	CASSYGGTKNTEAFF	.	TRBJ1-1	.	TRBV6-6
TGTGCCAGCAGTTTTAAAAGGGGGCGCAACTATGGCTACACCTTC	CASSFKRGRNYGYTF	few	TRBJ1-2	TRBD1	TRBV27
TGTGCCAGCTCACCAGGGACTAGCGGGAGAGGAGATACGCAGTATTTT	CASSPGTSGRGDTQYF	.	TRBJ2-3	TRBD2	TRBV18
TGTGCCATCGCACAGACAGGGGGGACCACTGAAGCTTTCTTT	CAIAQTGGTTEAFF	few	TRBJ1-1	TRBD1	TRBV19
TGTGCCAGCAGTATCGGACTAGCGGGATATACGCAGTATTTT	CASSIGLAGYTQYF	.	TRBJ2-3	TRBD2	TRBV27
TGTGCCAGCAGTGAAACTAGCGGGTTCGTCAATGAGCAGTTCTTC	CASSETSGFVNEQFF	.	TRBJ2-1	TRBD2	TRBV2
TGTGCCAGCAAGCCGCAGGGGCCAGATACGCAGTATTTT	CASKPQGPDTQYF	.	TRBJ2-3	.	TRBV27
TGTGCCAGCAGTGAGGTCTCCACTCCATCCTACGAGCAGTACTTC	CASSEVSTPSYEQYF	.	TRBJ2-7	.	TRBV6-1
TGTGCCAGCACCCCGGACAGCAATTCCCTGGGCTACACCTTC	CASTPDSNSLGYTF	.	TRBJ1-2	.	TRBV5-8
TGTGCCAGCAGTTACTTGGGAGAAAAACTGTTTTTT	CASSYLGEKLFF	.	TRBJ1-4	.	TRBV6-5
TGTGCCAGCAGCTCCTCACAGGGGGCGGGCGAGCAGTACTTC	CASSSSQGAGEQYF	.	TRBJ2-7	TRBD1	TRBV11-2
TGTGCCATCAGTCCGGACAGCTCCTACGAGCAGTACTTC	CAISPDSSYEQYF	few	TRBJ2-7	.	TRBV10-3
TGTGCCACCCGGACGAGCGGGACCTACGAGCAGTACTTC	CATRTSGTYEQYF	.	TRBJ2-7	TRBD2	TRBV10-3
TGTGCCAGCAGTTTAAAGGGATTAGAGTACTTC	CASSLKGLEYF	.	TRBJ2-7	.	TRBV28
TGTGCCAGCAGCAGGACCGCAGGTTTAGGGCTAGAGACCCAGTACTTC	CASSRTAGLGLETQYF	.	TRBJ2-5	.	TRBV7-6
TGTGCCAGCGGTAGGGGGGGCAGCAATCAGCCCCAGCATTTT	CASGRGGSNQPQHF	.	TRBJ1-5	.	TRBV6-6
TGCGCCAGCAGCTTGGAACCCCGACAGAGCTATCAGCCCCAGCATTTT	CASSLEPRQSYQPQHF	medium-sized	TRBJ1-5	.	TRBV5-1